These 26 T cell receptor beta chains share one sample of origin, sequenced in a study of OX40 agonist ivuxolimab in advanced cancers. Produced via immunoSEQ multiplex PCR; TCRdb's table is partial and in-frame only. The profile covers tens of thousands of clones, with approximately 79% appearing a single time and 1.5% to 2% taken by the ten largest. This specimen consisted of CD4+ or CD8+ T cells sorted from blood, obtained in a trial of the OX40 agonist ivuxolimab. The receptor source for this set is an adult with an advanced solid tumor such as melanoma, head and neck, liver or kidney cancer.

The chain couples TRBV11-3 to TRBJ1-1; no clear D gene. The germline V gene encodes CDR1 SGHNT and CDR2 YENEEA. The CDR3 sequence is 13 residues long. V was shortened by 5 bases and J by 4 bases, with 11 bases between the two germline ends. The CDR3 loop reads CASSATAFTEAFF. DNA for the CDR3: TGTGCCAGCAGCGCCACAGCTTTCACTGAAGCTTTCTTT.

The CDR3 sequence is CAITRRGGNTDTQYF. Written as DNA, the CDR3 is TGTGCCATAACCCGTCGTGGAGGGAACACAGATACGCAGTATTTT. The rearrangement joins TRBV10-3 to TRBJ2-3, with a tentative D call TRBD2 (6 bases). From germline, CDR1 is ENHRY and CDR2 SYGVKD. The CDR3 length is 15 residues. Trimming stripped 9 bases from V and 2 bases from J, with 18 bases between.

The chain joins TRBV5-1 to TRBJ2-6, with D hard to call. Germline lookup yields CDR1 SGHRS and CDR2 YFSETQ. Trimming stripped 2 bases from V and 2 bases from J, with 8 bases between. The CDR3 consists of 15 residues. The CDR3 bases are TGCGCCAGCAGCTTTATCAGCGCTGGGGCCAACGTCCTGACTTTC. Translating gives CASSFISAGANVLTF.

The genes are TRBV6-1 and TRBJ2-1; weak D call: TRBD1 (6 bases). Trimming took 7 bases from V and 8 from J, leaving 18 bases between them. CDR1 is MNHNS and CDR2 is SASEGT in the germline V gene. This CDR3 has 14 residues. The CDR3 region has the DNA TGTGCCAGCACTCTTGGGGGCAGTTTCTATGAGCAGTTCTTC. Protein sequence: CASTLGGSFYEQFF.

This chain connects TRBV6-5 to TRBJ1-1; a possible D gene is TRBD1 (5 bases). CDR1 and CDR2 from the germline V gene are MNHEY and SVGAGI. V lost 5 bases, J lost 1 base, and 8 bases lay in between. The length of the CDR3 is 13 residues. The CDR3 here is CASSRQSNTEAFF. CDR3 sequence (DNA): TGTGCCAGCAGTCGACAGTCGAACACTGAAGCTTTCTTT.

The J gene is TRBJ2-7, the V gene TRBV7-5. TRBV7-5 is tagged as a pseudogene. This CDR3 contains 11 residues. The DNA for the CDR3 is TGTGCCAGAAGCCTACACTACGAGCAGTACTTC. Translating gives CARSLHYEQYF.

This clone was recorded only once. This chain uses TRBV4-1 with TRBJ2-1, with D possibly matching TRBD2 (6 bases). Germline values: CDR1 MGHRA, CDR2 YSYEKL. The ends were cut back, 1 base at V and 0 bases at J, with 10 bases in the middle. CDR3 length: 16 residues. The CDR3 nucleotides are TGCGCCAGCAGCCAAGGGGGGGTCGTCTCCTACAATGAGCAGTTCTTC. Translating it yields CASSQGGVVSYNEQFF.

The V call is TRBV6-6, the J call TRBJ2-2; 8 bases agree with TRBD1. The V gene's germline CDR1 is MNHNY and CDR2 SVGAGI (reference sequence). The CDR3 covers 16 residues. V was pared by 4 bases and J by 4 bases, with 8 bases of the junction left unmatched. The CDR3 DNA sequence: TGTGCCAGCAGTTTCGCAGGGGGCCGGGGCACCGGGGAGCTGTTTTTT. Translated, it gives CASSFAGGRGTGELFF.

The chain uses TRBV19 and TRBJ2-1, with TRBD1 identical over 8 bases. The CDR3 length is 16 residues. V shed 3 bases, J shed 0 bases, and the junction held 4 bases outside the gene matches. CDR1 and CDR2 from the germline V gene are LNHDA and SQIVND (reference sequence). CDR3: CASSIRQGSSYNEQFF. The CDR3 nucleotides are TGTGCCAGTAGTATTCGACAGGGGAGCTCCTACAATGAGCAGTTCTTC. Combining the CDR3 with reference TRBV19 and TRBJ2-1 gives the whole variable domain DGGITQSPKYLFRKEGQNVTLSCEQNLNHDAMYWYRQDPGQGLRLIYYSQIVNDFQKGDIAEGYSVSREKKESFPLTVTSAQKNPTAFYLCASSIRQGSSYNEQFFGPGTRLTVL.

This rearrangement joins TRBV6-1 to TRBJ1-5, with D uncertain. Between the trimmed V and J ends, which lost 7 bases and 2 bases, there was a span of 15 bases. Germline CDR1 MNHNS, CDR2 SASEGT. This CDR3 is built from 15 residues. The CDR3 nucleotides are TGTGCCAGCACTCGGGGAGGCTCGGGCAATCAGCCCCAGCATTTT. Its translation is CASTRGGSGNQPQHF.

This clone was seen a handful of times. This CDR3 reads CASRPRHNQPQHF. The CDR3 nucleotides are TGTGCCAGTCGACCCCGTCACAATCAGCCCCAGCATTTT. The chain uses TRBV27 and TRBJ1-5; D remains ambiguous. There are 13 residues in the CDR3. The V gene lost 9 bases and the J gene lost 3 bases, with 12 bases spanning the gap. Germline loops: CDR1 MNHEY, CDR2 SMNVEV (reference sequence).

This clone was detected only once. The chain carries TRBV6-1 and TRBJ1-2; unclear D gene. CDR3 length equals 13 residues. The germline gives CDR1 MNHNS, CDR2 SASEGT. V was shortened by 4 bases and J by 8 bases, with 14 bases between the two germline ends. CDR3 in DNA: TGTGCCAGCAGTGCACCGGTTAGGAGCGGCTACACCTTC. Translation gives CASSAPVRSGYTF.

The gene calls are TRBV28 and TRBJ2-1, with unresolved D. The CDR3 is 12 amino acids. Germline values: CDR1 MDHEN, CDR2 SYDVKM. V gave up 6 bases and J gave up 5 bases, with 8 bases separating them. The CDR3 DNA sequence: TGTGCCAGCAGGTTTGAGAACAATGAGCAGTTCTTC. It codes for CASRFENNEQFF.

In this sample, this clone turned up a few times. The chain couples TRBV6-5 to TRBJ1-1; D is unresolved. Germline assignment: CDR1 MNHEY and CDR2 SVGAGI. Trimming took off 7 bases at V and 1 base at J, with 4 bases between the two ends. CDR3 length: 11 residues. CDR3: CASTGNTEAFF. The CDR3 DNA reads as TGTGCCAGCACAGGGAACACTGAAGCTTTCTTT.

The CDR3 bases are TGCGCCAGCAGTTCTTTGCGGGAAGCAGATACGCAGTATTTT. Its translation is CASSSLREADTQYF. This sequence joins TRBV5-1 and TRBJ2-3; D perhaps matches TRBD2 (6 bases). Between the trimmed V and J ends, which lost 5 bases and 4 bases, there was a span of 14 bases. The CDR3 totals 14 residues. Germline loops: CDR1 SGHRS, CDR2 YFSETQ.

This chain connects TRBV28 to TRBJ2-3; D call uncertain. The CDR3 runs to 13 residues. With 2 bases removed from V and 9 bases from J, the gap between germline ends came to 12 bases. The germline V gene encodes CDR1 MDHEN and CDR2 SYDVKM. DNA of the CDR3: TGTGCCAGCAGTTTAAAACGCCTTGGCACGCAGTATTTT. Translating it yields CASSLKRLGTQYF.

This clone has only a few counts. V and J are TRBV2 and TRBJ1-5, with D unresolved. V was trimmed by 2 bases and J by 5 bases, leaving 7 bases between them. CDR1 is SNHLY and CDR2 is FYNNEI in the germline V gene. The CDR3 runs 13 residues. The CDR3, as DNA: TGTGCCAGCAGTGAACGAGGAGATCAGCCCCAGCATTTT. Protein: CASSERGDQPQHF. The full variable domain, rest sourced from reference TRBV2 and TRBJ1-5, is EPEVTQTPSHQVTQMGQEVILRCVPISNHLYFYWYRQILGQKVEFLVSFYNNEISEKSEIFDDQFSVERPDGSNFTLKIRSTKLEDSAMYFCASSERGDQPQHFGDGTRLSIL.

The rearrangement uses TRBV7-6 and TRBJ2-1; 7 bases are shared with TRBD2. With 1 base clipped from V and 9 bases from J, the junction kept 15 bases outside the gene matches. The CDR3 is 17 amino acids. The germline V gene encodes CDR1 SGHVS and CDR2 FNYEAQ. This chain's CDR3 is CASSLGRRAGWAGEQFF. The CDR3 region has the DNA TGTGCCAGCAGCTTAGGGCGGCGAGCGGGATGGGCTGGTGAGCAGTTCTTC.

The V call is TRBV10-3, the J call TRBJ2-6, with 7 bases aligning to TRBD1. Trimming removed 4 bases from V and 0 bases from J; junction bases left unmatched: 9. Germline V lookup: CDR1 ENHRY, CDR2 SYGVKD. The CDR3 is 18 amino acids. The CDR3 DNA is TGTGCCATCAGTGTGCGGACAGGAAGCATCTCTGGGGCCAACGTCCTGACTTTC. As protein: CAISVRTGSISGANVLTF.

The chain links TRBV7-2 to TRBJ2-2; D unclear. The length of the CDR3 is 15 residues. V lost 2 bases to trimming and J lost 4 bases, with 11 bases between them. Germline V gene sequence: CDR1 SGHTA, CDR2 FQGNSA. The CDR3 region is CASSLKSGSTGELFF. Here the CDR3 DNA reads TGTGCCAGCAGCTTAAAGTCGGGCTCCACCGGGGAGCTGTTTTTT.

This clone has just one count. The rearrangement links TRBV19 to TRBJ2-2; D gene uncertain. This CDR3 has 18 amino acids. V gave up 0 bases and J gave up 6 bases, with 20 bases separating them. CDR1 LNHDA and CDR2 SQIVND come from the germline V gene (reference sequence). In DNA, the CDR3 is TGTGCCAGTAGTATAGACCCTGCGACGAAGTTGAGTCCCGGGGAGCTGTTTTTT. The encoded protein is CASSIDPATKLSPGELFF. Supplemented by reference TRBV19 and TRBJ2-2, the full variable domain reads DGGITQSPKYLFRKEGQNVTLSCEQNLNHDAMYWYRQDPGQGLRLIYYSQIVNDFQKGDIAEGYSVSREKKESFPLTVTSAQKNPTAFYLCASSIDPATKLSPGELFFGEGSRLTVL.

This clone was detected only a few times. The chain carries TRBV7-9 and TRBJ2-7; 8 bases line up with TRBD1. This CDR3 spans 13 amino acids. CDR1 and CDR2 (germline): SEHNR, FQNEAQ (reference sequence). V lost 6 bases and J lost 7; bases outside the gene matches: 8. This chain's CDR3 is CASRPTGVGEQYF. The DNA for the CDR3 is TGTGCCAGCAGGCCGACAGGGGTTGGGGAGCAGTACTTC.

The chain carries TRBV5-1 and TRBJ2-5; 7 nucleotides align to TRBD2. CDR3 length: 12 amino acids. After removal of 7 bases from V and 4 bases from J, the junction contained 4 bases not matched to a gene. CDR1 and CDR2 from the germline V gene are SGHRS and YFSETQ. CDR3 protein: CASWSGGETQYF. The CDR3 DNA follows: TGCGCCAGCTGGTCGGGAGGAGAGACCCAGTACTTC.

This clone came up a few times. This sequence joins TRBV19 and TRBJ1-5, with a tentative D call TRBD1 (5 bases). The CDR3 spans 13 residues. Germline values: CDR1 LNHDA, CDR2 SQIVND (reference sequence). V lost 8 bases and J lost 3, with 11 bases in between. This CDR3 is CASQDTSNQPQHF. CDR3 DNA sequence: TGTGCCAGTCAGGACACTTCCAATCAGCCCCAGCATTTT. Filled out from reference TRBV19 and TRBJ1-5, the complete variable domain reads DGGITQSPKYLFRKEGQNVTLSCEQNLNHDAMYWYRQDPGQGLRLIYYSQIVNDFQKGDIAEGYSVSREKKESFPLTVTSAQKNPTAFYLCASQDTSNQPQHFGDGTRLSIL.

The V call is TRBV28, the J call TRBJ2-2; D is possibly TRBD1 or TRBD2 (5 bases each). The CDR3 sequence is 15 residues long. The V and J ends lost 7 bases and 5 bases respectively, with 17 bases between them. Germline-derived CDR1 and CDR2 are MDHEN and SYDVKM. As DNA, the CDR3 is TGTGCCAGCATGGTCTGGGGGAAAGGGACCGGGGAGCTGTTTTTT. It specifies CASMVWGKGTGELFF.

V gene TRBV19 combines with J gene TRBJ2-7; no clear D gene. This CDR3 is built from 13 residues. Germline V gene sequence: CDR1 LNHDA, CDR2 SQIVND (reference sequence). V lost 3 bases, J lost 0 bases, and 6 bases lay in between. CDR3 protein: CASSIGSSYEQYF. The CDR3 DNA sequence: TGTGCCAGTAGTATTGGCAGCTCCTACGAGCAGTACTTC.